These 7 T cell receptor beta chains were all obtained from the same sample, sequenced in a study of T-cell reconstitution after alpha-beta-depleted transplantation in children. Unique molecular identifiers were used in preparing the TCRbeta library. TCRdb passed the PCR reads through MiXCR, listing each CDR3 protein once. This sample has 500,000 or so distinct CDR3 sequences, with approximately 30% found just once. Specimen: PBMCs from the stem cell graft donor, collected from the stem cell graft. Every receptor here comes from a human donor who donated a stem cell graft to a child with aplastic anemia.

This clonotype was counted between two and nine times. The chain employs TRBV6-2 or TRBV6-3 and TRBJ2-5; TRBD2 matches at 9 bases. The CDR3 loop spans 20 amino acids. CDR1 and CDR2 from the germline V gene are MNHEY and SVGEGT. Trimming at V came to 6 bases and at J to 1 base, leaving 21 bases not matched to a gene. CDR3 in DNA: TGTGCCAGCAGCCCTATGGCCAGCATAATCAAGCGGGAGGCCCAAGAGACCCAGTACTTC. Translation: CASSPMASIIKREAQETQYF.

V and J are TRBV15 and TRBJ2-1, with D possibly being TRBD1 (6 bases). V was clipped by 3 bases and J by 4 bases, with 13 bases between them. The V gene's germline CDR1 is LNHNV and CDR2 YYDKDF (reference sequence). The CDR3 length is 15 residues. The CDR3 protein is CATSRSGTQYNEQFF. CDR3 in DNA: TGTGCCACCAGCAGGTCCGGGACACAGTACAATGAGCAGTTCTTC.

This clonotype was seen a handful of times. V and J are TRBV5-1 and TRBJ2-6, with no clear D. Germline CDR1 is SGHRS and CDR2 is YFSETQ. The CDR3 spans 17 residues. Trimming took 1 base from V and 0 from J, leaving 11 bases between them. CDR3 amino acids: CASSLRPSDSGANVLTF. The CDR3 DNA sequence: TGCGCCAGCAGCTTGCGACCATCCGACTCTGGGGCCAACGTCCTGACTTTC.

This clonotype has a handful of counts. The chain recombines TRBV5-1 with TRBJ2-3, with TRBD2 identical over 9 bases. The V gene's germline CDR1 is SGHRS and CDR2 YFSETQ. CDR3 length: 17 amino acids. Trimming removed 2 bases from V and 5 bases from J; junction bases left unmatched: 12. CDR3 bases: TGCGCCAGCAGCTTAGGCAACGGCGGGAGGGCCGGAGATACGCAGTATTTT. Translated: CASSLGNGGRAGDTQYF.

This clonotype was seen a few times. The rearrangement links TRBV6-5 to TRBJ2-7, with TRBD2 matching 15 bases. Germline values: CDR1 MNHEY, CDR2 SVGAGI. CDR3 length equals 17 residues. J was trimmed by 0 bases and V by 2 bases; bases with no gene match: 2. The CDR3 region is CASSYGTSGGSSYEQYF. The CDR3 coding sequence is TGTGCCAGCAGTTACGGGACTAGCGGGGGGAGCTCCTACGAGCAGTACTTC.

This clonotype has a single count. The rearrangement uses TRBV7-8 and TRBJ1-2; 8 nucleotides align to TRBD1. The length of the CDR3 is 14 residues. Trimming removed 5 bases from V and 3 bases from J; junction bases left unmatched: 5. Germline V gene data show CDR1 as SGHVS and CDR2 as FQNEAQ. The CDR3 spells CASSLGQADYGYTF. In nucleotides, the CDR3 is TGTGCCAGCAGCCTGGGACAGGCAGACTATGGCTACACCTTC.

The table lists this clonotype with a few counts. The V gene is TRBV18, the J gene TRBJ2-3, with a weak D call TRBD1 (5 bases). V lost 4 bases to trimming and J lost 1 base, with 9 bases between them. Germline values: CDR1 KGHSH, CDR2 LQKENI. The CDR3 spans 14 residues. Here the CDR3 DNA reads TGTGCCAGCTCACAACAGGTGCGCACAGATACGCAGTATTTT. This translates into CASSQQVRTDTQYF.